The rows below give T cell receptor beta chains drawn from one sample of a study of shared T cell receptors in the human thymus. The table came from immunoSEQ multiplex PCR; TCRdb's copy has only in-frame clones and leaves some out. The sample includes more than 550,000 clones, 80% to 90% of them seen just once. These data also formed part of another study, on human thymus T cells.

The sample consisted of thymocytes. The receptors originated from a boy younger than two with a congenital heart defect. CDR3s leave out the opening cysteine and the closing phenylalanine or tryptophan.

v_call cdr3_aa
TRBV5-4 ASSLEVGETSGVVEQY
TRBV28 ASSSGGGTEAF
TRBV25-1 ASSDFRRADTEAF
TRBV2 ASSETGDQKVGTEAF
TRBV6-5 AIGEGVNTEAF
TRBV7-6 ASSLEGRAKETQY
TRBV5-4 ASSPRTGRSEQF
TRBV29-1 SAHDRGGEQY
TRBV28 ASSPPDRGRKTQY
TRBV10-1 ASSADTTYQPQH
TRBV5-1 ASSLGAGTSRF
TRBV7-9 ASSLELAGEETQY
TRBV21-1 ASSKEPPDRGDGYT
TRBV28 ASSSGGPGQGLGEQY
TRBV11-2 ASSLAGGINQPQH
TRBV9 ASSADRVVGGELF
TRBV6-1 ASSEGAGSMNTEAF
TRBV10-3 AISKDRVRGGNQPQH
TRBV6-5 ASTDRGRAF
TRBV20-1 SADRNSPLH
TRBV10-2 ASSESIKGTREAF
TRBV6-6 ASSYSPGQSIHTIY
TRBV6-5 ASRGGFVYEQY
TRBV5-1 ASSLASRDREETQY
TRBV12-2 ASRLAPVIPGQINQPQH
TRBV7-2 ASSLGQARNTEAF
TRBV19 ASKLSGTGLLSGNTIY
TRBV4-1 ASSPGLAGGAHEQF
TRBV5-8 ASSLDGNYSNQPQH
TRBV2 ATSGGGGEQY
TRBV12-5 ASGTGATNEKLF
TRBV6-5 ASVFLRGPYTEAF
TRBV5-6 ASSLIRGESYEQY
TRBV6-8 ASSYRLGLPYEQY
TRBV29-1 SVGRGGRANNEQF
TRBV9 ASSVGGTSGSGEQF
TRBV28 ASSFGGSGNTIY
TRBV28 ASSLWAGVFYNSPLH
TRBV18 ASSPIQAEAF
TRBV14 ASSQDSSGTSSYEQY
TRBV4-2 ASSQQGADTQY
TRBV9 ASSSGATPASGSIDTQY
TRBV5-1 ASSQGDRVSTDTQY
TRBV28 ASSTWTSDYEQY